This T cell receptor (beta chain) stems from a study of OX40 agonist ivuxolimab in advanced cancers. Clones were read by immunoSEQ multiplex PCR, and TCRdb kept only the in-frame ones, dropping some. The sample yields 65,000 to 75,000 clones, roughly 80% seen once. Trimming removed 4 bases from V and 6 bases from J, with 14 bases in between. This CDR3 spans 14 amino acids. Per germline, CDR1 LGHNA and CDR2 YSLEER. The TCR comes from an adult with an advanced solid tumor such as melanoma, head and neck, liver or kidney cancer. V and J are TRBV4-3 and TRBJ2-3; D not certain. The sequencing used CD4+ or CD8+ T cells sorted from blood, collected in a trial of the OX40 agonist ivuxolimab. CDR3 nucleotide sequence: TGCGCCAGCAGCCTCAATAGGGCCGGGGATACGCAGTATTTT. Its translation: CASSLNRAGDTQYF.